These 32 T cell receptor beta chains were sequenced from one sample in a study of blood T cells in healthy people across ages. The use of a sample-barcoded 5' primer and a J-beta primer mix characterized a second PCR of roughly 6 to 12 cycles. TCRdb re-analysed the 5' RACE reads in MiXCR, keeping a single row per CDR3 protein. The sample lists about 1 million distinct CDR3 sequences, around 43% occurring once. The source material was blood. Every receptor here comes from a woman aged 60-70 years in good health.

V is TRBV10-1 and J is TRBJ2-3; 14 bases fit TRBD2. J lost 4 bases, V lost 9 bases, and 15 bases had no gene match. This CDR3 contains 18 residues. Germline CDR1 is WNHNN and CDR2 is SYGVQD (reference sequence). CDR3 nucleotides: TGCGCCAGAAAGTGGATGTTAGCGACTAGCGGGAGGGCAGATACGCAGTATTTT. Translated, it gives CARKWMLATSGRADTQYF.

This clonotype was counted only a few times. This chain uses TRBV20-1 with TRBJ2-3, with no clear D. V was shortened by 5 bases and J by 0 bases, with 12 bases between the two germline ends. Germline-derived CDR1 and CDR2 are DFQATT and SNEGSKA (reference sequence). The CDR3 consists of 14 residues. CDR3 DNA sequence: TGCAGTGCTTTGTCCACCCCCAGCACAGATACGCAGTATTTT. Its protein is CSALSTPSTDTQYF.

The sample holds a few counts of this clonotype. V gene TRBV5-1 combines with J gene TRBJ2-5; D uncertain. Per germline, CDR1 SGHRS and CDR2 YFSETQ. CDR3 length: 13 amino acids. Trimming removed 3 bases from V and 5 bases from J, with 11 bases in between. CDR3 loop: CASSWTLGETQYF. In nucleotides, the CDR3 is TGCGCCAGCAGCTGGACCTTGGGGGAGACCCAGTACTTC. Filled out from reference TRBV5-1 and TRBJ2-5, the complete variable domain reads KAGVTQTPRYLIKTRGQQVTLSCSPISGHRSVSWYQQTPGQGLQFLFEYFSETQRNKGNFPGRFSGRQFSNSRSEMNVSTLELGDSALYLCASSWTLGETQYFGPGTRLLVL.

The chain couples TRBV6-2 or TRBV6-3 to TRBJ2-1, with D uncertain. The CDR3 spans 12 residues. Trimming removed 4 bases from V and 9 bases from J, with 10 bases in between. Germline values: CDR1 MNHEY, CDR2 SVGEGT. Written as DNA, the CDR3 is TGTGCCAGCAGTTCCCCCAAGCTTGAGCAGTTCTTC. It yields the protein CASSSPKLEQFF.

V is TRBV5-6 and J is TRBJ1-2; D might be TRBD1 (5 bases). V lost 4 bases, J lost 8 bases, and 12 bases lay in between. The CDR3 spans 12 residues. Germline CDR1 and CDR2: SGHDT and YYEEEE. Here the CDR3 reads CASSAGGEGYTF. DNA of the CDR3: TGTGCCAGCAGCGCCGGGGGAGAGGGCTACACCTTC.

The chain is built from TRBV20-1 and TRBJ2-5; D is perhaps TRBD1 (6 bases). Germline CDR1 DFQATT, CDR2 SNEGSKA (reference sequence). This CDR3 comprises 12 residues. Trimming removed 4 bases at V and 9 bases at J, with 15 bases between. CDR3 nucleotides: TGCAGTGCTACCACAGGGTACTTTCCCCAGTACTTC. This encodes CSATTGYFPQYF.

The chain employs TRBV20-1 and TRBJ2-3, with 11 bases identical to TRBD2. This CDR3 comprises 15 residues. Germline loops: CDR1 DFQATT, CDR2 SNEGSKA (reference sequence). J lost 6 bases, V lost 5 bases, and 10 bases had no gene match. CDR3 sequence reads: CSAPGVLAGVDTQYF. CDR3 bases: TGCAGTGCTCCAGGGGTACTAGCGGGAGTGGATACGCAGTATTTT.

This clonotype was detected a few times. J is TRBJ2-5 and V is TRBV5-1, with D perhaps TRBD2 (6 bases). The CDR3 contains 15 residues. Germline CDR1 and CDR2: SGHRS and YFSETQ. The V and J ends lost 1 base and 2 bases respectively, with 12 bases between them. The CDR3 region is CASSLLRGRQETQYF. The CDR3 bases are TGCGCCAGCAGCTTGCTGCGGGGTCGTCAAGAGACCCAGTACTTC.

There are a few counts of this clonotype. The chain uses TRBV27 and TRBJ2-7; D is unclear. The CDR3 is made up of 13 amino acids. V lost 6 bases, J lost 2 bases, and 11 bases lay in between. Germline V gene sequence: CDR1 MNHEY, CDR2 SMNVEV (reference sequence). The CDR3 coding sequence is TGTGCCAGCAGAAGGACGGTTACCTACGAGCAGTACTTC. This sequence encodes CASRRTVTYEQYF.

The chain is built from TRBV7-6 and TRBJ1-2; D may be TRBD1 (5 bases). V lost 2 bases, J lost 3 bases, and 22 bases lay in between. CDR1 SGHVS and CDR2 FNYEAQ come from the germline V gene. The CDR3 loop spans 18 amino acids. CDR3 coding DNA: TGTGCCAGCAGCTTAAGACCTGTGGACAACAAGGTAGACTATGGCTACACCTTC. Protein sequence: CASSLRPVDNKVDYGYTF.

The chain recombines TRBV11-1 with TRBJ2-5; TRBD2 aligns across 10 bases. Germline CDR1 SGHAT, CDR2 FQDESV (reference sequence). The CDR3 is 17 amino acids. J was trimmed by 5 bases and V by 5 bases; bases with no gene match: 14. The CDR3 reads CASSASRIAGGLETQYF. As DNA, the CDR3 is TGTGCCAGCAGCGCAAGTCGTATAGCGGGAGGTTTGGAGACCCAGTACTTC.

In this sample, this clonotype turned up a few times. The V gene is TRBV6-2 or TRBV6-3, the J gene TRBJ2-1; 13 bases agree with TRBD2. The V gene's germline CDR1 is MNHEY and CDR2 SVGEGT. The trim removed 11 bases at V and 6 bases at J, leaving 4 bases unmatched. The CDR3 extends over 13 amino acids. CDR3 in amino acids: CAARLAGGNEQFF. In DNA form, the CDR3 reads TGTGCCGCTCGACTAGCGGGAGGCAATGAGCAGTTCTTC.

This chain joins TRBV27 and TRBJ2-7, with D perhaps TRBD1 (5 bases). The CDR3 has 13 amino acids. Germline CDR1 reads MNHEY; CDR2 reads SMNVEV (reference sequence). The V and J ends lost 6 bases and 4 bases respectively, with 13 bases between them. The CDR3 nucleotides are TGTGCCAGCAGGCGACAGAACTTTTACGAGCAGTACTTC. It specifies CASRRQNFYEQYF.

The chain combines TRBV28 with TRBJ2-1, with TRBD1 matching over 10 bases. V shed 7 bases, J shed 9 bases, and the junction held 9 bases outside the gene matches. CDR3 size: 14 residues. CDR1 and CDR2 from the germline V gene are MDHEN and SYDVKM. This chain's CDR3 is CASIGTGELSEQFF. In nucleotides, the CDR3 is TGTGCCAGCATCGGGACAGGGGAGCTTAGTGAGCAGTTCTTC.

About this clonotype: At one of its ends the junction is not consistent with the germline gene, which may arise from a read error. DNA for the CDR3: TGCGCCAGCAGCCTAACCCGCCCGGGGGCTTACGAGCGGTACTTC. Translation gives CASSLTRPGAYERYF. This sequence joins TRBV5-1 and TRBJ2-7, with D tentatively TRBD1 or TRBD2 (6 bases each). The CDR3 extends over 15 amino acids. CDR1 SGHRS and CDR2 YFSETQ come from the germline V gene.

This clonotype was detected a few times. The CDR3 DNA is TGTGCCAGCAACGTTGGGGGTGAGCAGTTCTTC. Its protein is CASNVGGEQFF. This chain joins TRBV12-3 or TRBV12-4 and TRBJ2-1, with D perhaps being TRBD1 or TRBD2 (5 bases each). V lost 7 bases to trimming and J lost 9 bases, with 10 bases between them. This CDR3 spans 11 amino acids.

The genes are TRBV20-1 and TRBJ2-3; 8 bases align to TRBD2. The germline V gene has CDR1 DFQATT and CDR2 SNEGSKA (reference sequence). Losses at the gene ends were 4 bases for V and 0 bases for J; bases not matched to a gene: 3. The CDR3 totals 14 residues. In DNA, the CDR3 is TGCAGTGCTATTAGCGGGACCAGCACAGATACGCAGTATTTT. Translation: CSAISGTSTDTQYF.

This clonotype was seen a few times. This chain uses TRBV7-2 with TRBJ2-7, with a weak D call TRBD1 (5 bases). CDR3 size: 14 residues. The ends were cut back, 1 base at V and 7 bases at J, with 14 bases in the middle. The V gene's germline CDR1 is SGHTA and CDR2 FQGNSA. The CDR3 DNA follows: TGTGCCAGCAGCTTAGATAGGGGTGTTGGAGAGCAGTACTTC. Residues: CASSLDRGVGEQYF.

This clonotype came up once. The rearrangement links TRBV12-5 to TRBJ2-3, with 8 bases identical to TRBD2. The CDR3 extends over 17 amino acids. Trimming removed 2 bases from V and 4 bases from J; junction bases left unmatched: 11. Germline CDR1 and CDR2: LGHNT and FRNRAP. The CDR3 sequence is CASGLTRLARSPDTQYF. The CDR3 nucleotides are TGTGCTAGTGGTTTGACCCGACTAGCGAGAAGTCCAGATACGCAGTATTTT.

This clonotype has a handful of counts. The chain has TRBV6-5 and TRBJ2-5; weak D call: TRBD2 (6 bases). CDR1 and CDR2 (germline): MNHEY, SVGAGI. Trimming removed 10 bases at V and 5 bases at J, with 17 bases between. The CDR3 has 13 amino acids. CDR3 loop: CAIGTSAGETQYF. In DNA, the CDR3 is TGTGCCATCGGGACCAGCGCGGGGGAGACCCAGTACTTC.

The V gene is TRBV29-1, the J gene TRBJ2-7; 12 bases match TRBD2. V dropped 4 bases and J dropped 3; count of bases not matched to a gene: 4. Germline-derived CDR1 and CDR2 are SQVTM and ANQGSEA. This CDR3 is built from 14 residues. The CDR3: CSVARTSGNYEQYF. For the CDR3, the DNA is TGCAGCGTTGCCCGGACTAGCGGGAACTACGAGCAGTACTTC.

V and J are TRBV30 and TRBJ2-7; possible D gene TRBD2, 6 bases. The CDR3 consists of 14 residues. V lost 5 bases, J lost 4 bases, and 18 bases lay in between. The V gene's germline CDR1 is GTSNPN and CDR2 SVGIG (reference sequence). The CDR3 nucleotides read TGTGCCTGGGTGGGGGACGGGAGCAAGTACGAGCAGTACTTC. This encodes CAWVGDGSKYEQYF. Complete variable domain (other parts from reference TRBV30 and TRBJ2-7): SQTIHQWPATLVQPVGSPLSLECTVEGTSNPNLYWYRQAAGRGLQLLFYSVGIGQISSEVPQNLSASRPQDRQFILSSKKLLLSDSGFYLCAWVGDGSKYEQYFGPGTRLTVT.

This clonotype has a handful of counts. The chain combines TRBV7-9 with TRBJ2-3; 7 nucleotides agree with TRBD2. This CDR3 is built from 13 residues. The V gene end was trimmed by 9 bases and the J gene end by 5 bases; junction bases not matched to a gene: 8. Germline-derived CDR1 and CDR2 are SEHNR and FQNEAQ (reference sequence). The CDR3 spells CASLGREKDTQYF. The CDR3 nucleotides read TGTGCCAGTTTGGGGCGGGAGAAAGATACGCAGTATTTT.

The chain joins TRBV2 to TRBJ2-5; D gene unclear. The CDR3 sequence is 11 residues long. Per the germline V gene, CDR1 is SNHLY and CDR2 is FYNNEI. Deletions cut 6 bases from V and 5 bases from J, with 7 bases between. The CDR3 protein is CASSDSETQYF. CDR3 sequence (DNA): TGTGCCAGCAGCGATAGTGAGACCCAGTACTTC.

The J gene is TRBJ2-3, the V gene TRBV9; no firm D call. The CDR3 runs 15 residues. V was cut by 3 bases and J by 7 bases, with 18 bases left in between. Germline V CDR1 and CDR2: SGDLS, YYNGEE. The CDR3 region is CASSATAAFSNTQYF. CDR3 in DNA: TGTGCCAGCAGCGCCACAGCAGCGTTTTCCAATACGCAGTATTTT.

CDR3 residues: CASSLILPGESYEQYF. The DNA for the CDR3 is TGTGCCAGCAGCTTAATCCTACCGGGAGAGTCCTACGAGCAGTACTTC. This chain uses TRBV7-9 with TRBJ2-7; tentative D call: TRBD2 (6 bases). The CDR3 is 16 amino acids. V gave up 2 bases and J gave up 1 base, with 15 bases separating them. The germline gives CDR1 SEHNR, CDR2 FQNEAQ (reference sequence). The variable domain in full, with the rest retrieved from reference TRBV7-9 and TRBJ2-7, is DTGVSQNPRHKITKRGQNVTFRCDPISEHNRLYWYRQTLGQGPEFLTYFQNEAQLEKSRLLSDRFSAERPKGSFSTLEIQRTEQGDSAMYLCASSLILPGESYEQYFGPGTRLTVT.

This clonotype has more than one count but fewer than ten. CDR3 loop: CASSQLAGGAHEQFF. The CDR3 DNA reads TGCGCCAGCAGCCAACTAGCGGGAGGTGCCCATGAGCAGTTCTTC. The chain has TRBV4-1 and TRBJ2-1; TRBD2 matches at 11 bases. After removal of 2 bases from V and 8 bases from J, the junction contained 5 bases not matched to a gene. Germline V gene sequence: CDR1 MGHRA, CDR2 YSYEKL. This CDR3 has 15 residues.

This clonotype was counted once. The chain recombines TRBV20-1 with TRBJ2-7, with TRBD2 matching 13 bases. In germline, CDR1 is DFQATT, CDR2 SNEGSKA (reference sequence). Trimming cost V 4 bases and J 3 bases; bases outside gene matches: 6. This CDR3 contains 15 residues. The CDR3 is CSATSGTSGNYEQYF. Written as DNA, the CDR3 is TGCAGTGCTACTTCCGGGACTAGCGGGAACTACGAGCAGTACTTC.

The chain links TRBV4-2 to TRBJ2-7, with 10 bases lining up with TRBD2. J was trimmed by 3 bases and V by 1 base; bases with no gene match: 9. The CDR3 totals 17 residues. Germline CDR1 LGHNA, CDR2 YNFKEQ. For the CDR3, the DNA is TGTGCCAGCAGCCAAGTCCCAGCGGGAGGGTCAAGCTACGAGCAGTACTTC. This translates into CASSQVPAGGSSYEQYF.

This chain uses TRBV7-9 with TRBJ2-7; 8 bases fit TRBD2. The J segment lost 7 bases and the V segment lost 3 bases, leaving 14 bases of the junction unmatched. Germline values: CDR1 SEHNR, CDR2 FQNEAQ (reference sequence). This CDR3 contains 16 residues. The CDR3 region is CASSFRAGGTSREQYF. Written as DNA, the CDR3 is TGTGCCAGCAGCTTCAGGGCGGGAGGTACTTCAAGGGAGCAGTACTTC.

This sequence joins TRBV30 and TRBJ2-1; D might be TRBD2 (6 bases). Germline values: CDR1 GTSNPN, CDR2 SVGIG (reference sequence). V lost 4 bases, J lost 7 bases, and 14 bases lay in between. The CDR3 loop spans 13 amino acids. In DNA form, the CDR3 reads TGTGCCTGGAAGGTCGGGGAGGCGAATGAGCAGTTCTTC. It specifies CAWKVGEANEQFF.

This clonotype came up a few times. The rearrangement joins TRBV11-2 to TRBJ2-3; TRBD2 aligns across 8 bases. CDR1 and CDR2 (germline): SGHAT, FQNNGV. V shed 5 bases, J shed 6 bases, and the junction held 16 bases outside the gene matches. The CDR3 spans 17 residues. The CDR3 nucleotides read TGTGCCAGCAGCCTAAGGACTAGCCCCCACAGTGTGGATACGCAGTATTTT. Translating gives CASSLRTSPHSVDTQYF.